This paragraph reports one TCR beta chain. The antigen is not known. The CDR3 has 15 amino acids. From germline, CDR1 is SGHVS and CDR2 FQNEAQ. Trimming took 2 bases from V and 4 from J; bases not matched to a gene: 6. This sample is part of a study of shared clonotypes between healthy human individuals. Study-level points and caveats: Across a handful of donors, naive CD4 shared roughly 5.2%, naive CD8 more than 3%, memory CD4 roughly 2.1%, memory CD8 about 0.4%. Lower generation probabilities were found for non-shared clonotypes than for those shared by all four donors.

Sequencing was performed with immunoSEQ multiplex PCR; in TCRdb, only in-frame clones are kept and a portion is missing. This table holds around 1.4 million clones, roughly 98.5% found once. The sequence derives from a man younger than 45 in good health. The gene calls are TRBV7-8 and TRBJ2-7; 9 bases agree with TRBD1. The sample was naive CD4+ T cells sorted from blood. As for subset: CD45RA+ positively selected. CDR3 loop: CASSLSGTGIYEQYF. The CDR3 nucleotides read TGTGCCAGCAGCTTATCCGGGACAGGGATTTACGAGCAGTACTTC.